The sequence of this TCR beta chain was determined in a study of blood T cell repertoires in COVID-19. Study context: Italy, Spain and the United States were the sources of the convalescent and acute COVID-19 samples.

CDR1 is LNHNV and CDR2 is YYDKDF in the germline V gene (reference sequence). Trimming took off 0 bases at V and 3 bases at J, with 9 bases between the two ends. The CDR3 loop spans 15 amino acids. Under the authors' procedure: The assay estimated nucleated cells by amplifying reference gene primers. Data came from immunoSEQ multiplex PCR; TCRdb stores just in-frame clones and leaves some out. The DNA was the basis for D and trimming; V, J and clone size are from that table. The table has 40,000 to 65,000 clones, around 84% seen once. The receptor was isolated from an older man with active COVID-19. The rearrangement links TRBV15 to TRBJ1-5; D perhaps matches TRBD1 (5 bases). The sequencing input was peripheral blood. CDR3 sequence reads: CATSREGPVNQPQHF. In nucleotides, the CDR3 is TGTGCCACCAGCAGAGAGGGGCCGGTCAATCAGCCCCAGCATTTT. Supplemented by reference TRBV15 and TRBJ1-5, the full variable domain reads DAMVIQNPRYQVTQFGKPVTLSCSQTLNHNVMYWYQQKSSQAPKLLFHYYDKDFNNEADTPDNFQSRRPNTSFCFLDIRSPGLGDTAMYLCATSREGPVNQPQHFGDGTRLSIL.